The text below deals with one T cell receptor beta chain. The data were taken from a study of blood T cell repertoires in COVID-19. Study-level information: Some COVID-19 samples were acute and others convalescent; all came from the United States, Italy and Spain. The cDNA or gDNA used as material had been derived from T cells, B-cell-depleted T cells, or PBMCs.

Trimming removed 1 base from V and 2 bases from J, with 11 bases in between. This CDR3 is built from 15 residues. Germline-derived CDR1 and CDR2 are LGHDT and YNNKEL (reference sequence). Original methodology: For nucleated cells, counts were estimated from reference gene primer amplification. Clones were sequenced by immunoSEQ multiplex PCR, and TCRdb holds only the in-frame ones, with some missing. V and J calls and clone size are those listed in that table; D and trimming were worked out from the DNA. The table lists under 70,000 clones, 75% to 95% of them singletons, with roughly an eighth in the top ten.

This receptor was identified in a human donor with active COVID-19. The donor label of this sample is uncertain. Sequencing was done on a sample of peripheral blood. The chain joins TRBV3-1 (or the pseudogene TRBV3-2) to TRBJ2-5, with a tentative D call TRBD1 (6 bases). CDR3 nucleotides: TGTGCCAGCAGCCAAGCCGCAGGGACACAAGAGACCCAGTACTTC. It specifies CASSQAAGTQETQYF.